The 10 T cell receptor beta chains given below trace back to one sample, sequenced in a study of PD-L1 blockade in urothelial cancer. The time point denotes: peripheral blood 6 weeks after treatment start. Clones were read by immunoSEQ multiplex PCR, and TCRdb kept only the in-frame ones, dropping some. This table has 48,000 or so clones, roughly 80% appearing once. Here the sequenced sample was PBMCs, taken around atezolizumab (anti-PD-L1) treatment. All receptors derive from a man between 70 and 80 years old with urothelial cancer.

The CDR3 region has the DNA TGTGCCAGCAGTGAAGCGCCGGTTACAGATACGCAGTATTTT. Translating gives CASSEAPVTDTQYF. The rearrangement links TRBV2 to TRBJ2-3; D unresolved. The CDR3 sequence is 14 residues long. The V end was cut by 0 bases, the J end by 3 bases, with 7 bases between. Germline assignment: CDR1 SNHLY and CDR2 FYNNEI. Using reference TRBV2 and TRBJ2-3 for the parts outside the CDR3, the full variable domain is EPEVTQTPSHQVTQMGQEVILRCVPISNHLYFYWYRQILGQKVEFLVSFYNNEISEKSEIFDDQFSVERPDGSNFTLKIRSTKLEDSAMYFCASSEAPVTDTQYFGPGTRLTVL.

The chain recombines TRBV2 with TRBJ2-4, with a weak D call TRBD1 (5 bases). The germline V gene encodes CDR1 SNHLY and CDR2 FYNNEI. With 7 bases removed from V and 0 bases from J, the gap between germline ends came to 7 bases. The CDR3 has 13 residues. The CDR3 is CASMGLAKNIQYF. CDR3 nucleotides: TGTGCCAGCATGGGGCTAGCCAAAAACATTCAGTACTTC.

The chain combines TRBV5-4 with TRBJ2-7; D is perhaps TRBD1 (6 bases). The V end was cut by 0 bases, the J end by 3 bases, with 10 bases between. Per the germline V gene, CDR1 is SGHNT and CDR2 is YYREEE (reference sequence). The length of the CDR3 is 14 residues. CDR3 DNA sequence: TGTGCCAGCAGCTTGGACAGGGCCGGCTACGAGCAGTACTTC. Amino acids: CASSLDRAGYEQYF.

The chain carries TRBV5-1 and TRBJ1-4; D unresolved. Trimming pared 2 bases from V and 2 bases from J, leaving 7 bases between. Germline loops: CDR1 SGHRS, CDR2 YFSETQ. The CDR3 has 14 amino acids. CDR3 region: CASSFGSTNEKLFF. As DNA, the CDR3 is TGCGCCAGCAGCTTTGGCTCGACTAATGAAAAACTGTTTTTT.

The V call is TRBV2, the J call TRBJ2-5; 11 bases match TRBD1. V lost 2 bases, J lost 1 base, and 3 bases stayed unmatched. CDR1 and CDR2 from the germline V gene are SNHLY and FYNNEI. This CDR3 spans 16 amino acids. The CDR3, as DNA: TGTGCCAGCAGTGAATCGGGGACAGGGGGCCAAGAGACCCAGTACTTC. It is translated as CASSESGTGGQETQYF. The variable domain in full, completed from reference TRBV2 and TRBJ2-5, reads EPEVTQTPSHQVTQMGQEVILRCVPISNHLYFYWYRQILGQKVEFLVSFYNNEISEKSEIFDDQFSVERPDGSNFTLKIRSTKLEDSAMYFCASSESGTGGQETQYFGPGTRLLVL.

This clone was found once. CDR3: CASRPGGWDEQFF. The CDR3 bases are TGTGCCAGCCGGCCAGGGGGGTGGGATGAGCAGTTCTTC. The chain uses TRBV6-5 and TRBJ2-1, with a weak D call TRBD1 (7 bases). CDR3 size: 13 residues. Trimming pared 8 bases from V and 8 bases from J, leaving 16 bases between. Germline CDR1 MNHEY, CDR2 SVGAGI.

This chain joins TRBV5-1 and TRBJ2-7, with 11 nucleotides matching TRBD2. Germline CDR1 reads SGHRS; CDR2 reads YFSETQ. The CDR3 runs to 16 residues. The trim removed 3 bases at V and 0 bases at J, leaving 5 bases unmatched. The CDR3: CASSSQGLADSYEQYF. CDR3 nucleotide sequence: TGCGCCAGCAGCTCACAGGGACTAGCGGACTCCTACGAGCAGTACTTC.

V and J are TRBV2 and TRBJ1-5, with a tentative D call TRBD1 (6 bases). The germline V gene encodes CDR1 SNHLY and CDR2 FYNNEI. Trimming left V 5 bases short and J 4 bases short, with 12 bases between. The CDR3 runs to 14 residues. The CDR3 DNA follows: TGTGCCAGCAGTCCACAGGGAGGGAATCAGCCCCAGCATTTT. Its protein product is CASSPQGGNQPQHF.

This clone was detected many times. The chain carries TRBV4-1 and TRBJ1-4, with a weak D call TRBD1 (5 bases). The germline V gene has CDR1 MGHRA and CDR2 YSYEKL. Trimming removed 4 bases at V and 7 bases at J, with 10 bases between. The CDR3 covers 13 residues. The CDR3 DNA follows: TGCGCCAGCAGCCCGGGACTGCTTGAAAAACTGTTTTTT. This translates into CASSPGLLEKLFF.

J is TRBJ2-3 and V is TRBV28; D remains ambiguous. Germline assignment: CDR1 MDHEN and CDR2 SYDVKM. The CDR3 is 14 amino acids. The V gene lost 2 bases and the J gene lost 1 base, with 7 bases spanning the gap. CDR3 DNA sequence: TGTGCCAGCAGTTTACAGCAGGGCACAGATACGCAGTATTTT. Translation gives CASSLQQGTDTQYF. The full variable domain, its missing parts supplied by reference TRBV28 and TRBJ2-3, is DVKVTQSSRYLVKRTGEKVFLECVQDMDHENMFWYRQDPGLGLRLIYFSYDVKMKEKGDIPEGYSVSREKKERFSLILESASTNQTSMYLCASSLQQGTDTQYFGPGTRLTVL.